Following are 18 T cell receptor beta chains from one sample sequenced in a study of blood T cell repertoires in COVID-19. Sequencing was performed with immunoSEQ multiplex PCR; in TCRdb, only in-frame clones are kept and a portion is missing. The table lists under 250,000 clones, 80% to 90% of them singletons. The material sequenced was PBMCs or T cells enriched from blood (not recorded which). These receptors were collected from a woman between 40 and 55 years old who had been exposed to COVID-19.

J is TRBJ2-3 and V is TRBV12-3 or TRBV12-4; the D gene is possibly TRBD1 (5 bases). V was pared by 7 bases and J by 5 bases, with 10 bases between. The length of the CDR3 is 12 residues. The CDR3 loop is CASNFQGDTQYF. The CDR3 DNA reads as TGTGCCAGCAACTTCCAGGGAGATACGCAGTATTTT.

V gene TRBV24-1 combines with J gene TRBJ2-1, with 11 bases that match TRBD2. Per the germline V gene, CDR1 is KGHDR and CDR2 is SFDVKD. This CDR3 comprises 17 residues. Losses at the gene ends were 4 bases for V and 3 bases for J; bases not matched to a gene: 7. CDR3 in amino acids: CATSEGGLADLYNEQFF. Written as DNA, the CDR3 is TGTGCCACCAGTGAGGGGGGACTAGCGGACCTCTACAATGAGCAGTTCTTC.

This sequence joins TRBV5-1 and TRBJ2-5; TRBD2 aligns across 8 bases. Per germline, CDR1 SGHRS and CDR2 YFSETQ. With 3 bases clipped from V and 1 base from J, the junction kept 5 bases outside the gene matches. The length of the CDR3 is 15 residues. CDR3 sequence (DNA): TGCGCCAGCAGCTCATTTACTAGCGGCCAAGAGACCCAGTACTTC. Protein product: CASSSFTSGQETQYF.

The chain has TRBV5-4 and TRBJ2-3; 9 positions match TRBD2. CDR3 length: 16 residues. The germline gives CDR1 SGHNT, CDR2 YYREEE (reference sequence). After removal of 3 bases from V and 7 bases from J, the junction contained 12 bases not matched to a gene. The CDR3 loop is CASSSPELAGLNTQYF. The CDR3 coding sequence is TGTGCCAGCAGCTCACCTGAGCTAGCGGGGTTAAATACGCAGTATTTT.

The gene calls are TRBV6-2 or TRBV6-3 and TRBJ1-1; D is uncertain. The CDR3 consists of 14 residues. Germline values: CDR1 MNHEY, CDR2 SVGEGT. V was pared by 4 bases and J by 0 bases, with 9 bases between. Written as DNA, the CDR3 is TGTGCCAGCAGTTCCGGGAGCATGAACACTGAAGCTTTCTTT. This sequence encodes CASSSGSMNTEAFF.

The sample holds one count of this clone. The chain employs TRBV7-3 and TRBJ1-5; D remains unclear. This CDR3 has 13 residues. Trimming shortened V by 4 bases and J by 9 bases, and 13 bases separated the two germline ends. CDR1 and CDR2 (germline): SGHTA, FQGTGA. The CDR3 nucleotides read TGTGCCAGCAGCTCCGGGTTGGAAGGGCCCCAGCATTTT. Protein sequence: CASSSGLEGPQHF.

The chain is built from TRBV4-3 and TRBJ1-2, with D possibly being TRBD1 (5 bases). Trimming pared 4 bases from V and 6 bases from J, leaving 27 bases between. This CDR3 is 18 amino acids long. Germline V gives CDR1 LGHNA, CDR2 YSLEER. As DNA, the CDR3 is TGCGCCAGCAGCCTACACAGGAGCGTGGCCGGCTTGGTCGATGGCTACACCTTC. Its protein is CASSLHRSVAGLVDGYTF.

J is TRBJ1-1 and V is TRBV7-8; unclear D gene. The CDR3 length is 13 residues. Between the trimmed V and J ends, which lost 5 bases and 1 base, there was a span of 8 bases. In germline, CDR1 is SGHVS, CDR2 FQNEAQ. CDR3 loop: CASSPGGNTEAFF. The CDR3 nucleotides are TGTGCCAGCAGCCCCGGAGGGAACACTGAAGCTTTCTTT.

The chain uses TRBV5-4 and TRBJ2-3; the match to TRBD1 covers 7 bases. Germline assignment: CDR1 SGHNT and CDR2 YYREEE (reference sequence). After removal of 2 bases from V and 1 base from J, the junction contained 7 bases not matched to a gene. The CDR3 contains 16 residues. The CDR3 here is CASSLYDRVGTDTQYF. For the CDR3, the DNA is TGTGCCAGCAGCTTATATGACAGGGTCGGCACAGATACGCAGTATTTT.

This clone came up a few times. The J gene is TRBJ2-1, the V gene TRBV2; 11 bases match TRBD2. The CDR3 has 14 amino acids. In germline, CDR1 is SNHLY, CDR2 FYNNEI. Germline trimming cut 5 bases from V and 6 bases from J; bases unmatched to any gene: 3. Here the CDR3 reads CASSISGGGNEQFF. Here the CDR3 DNA reads TGTGCCAGCAGTATTAGCGGGGGGGGCAATGAGCAGTTCTTC.

On this clone itself: Other DNA sequences in this specimen translate into the identical CDR3. The J gene is TRBJ1-2, the V gene TRBV28; TRBD1 might be the D (5 bases). In germline, CDR1 is MDHEN, CDR2 SYDVKM. This CDR3 comprises 12 residues. With 3 bases removed from V and 5 bases from J, the gap between germline ends came to 7 bases. CDR3 coding DNA: TGTGCCAGCAGTTTGCGGGGGTATGGCTACACCTTC. Translated, it gives CASSLRGYGYTF.

The chain has TRBV4-3 and TRBJ2-2; 9 bases are shared with TRBD2. V gave up 3 bases and J gave up 2 bases; unmatched junction bases: 7. Germline V gene sequence: CDR1 LGHNA, CDR2 YSLEER. The length of the CDR3 is 17 residues. CDR3 bases: TGCGCCAGCAGCCAGGAAAGCGGGGGGCTAAACACCGGGGAGCTGTTTTTT. Amino acid sequence: CASSQESGGLNTGELFF.

This clone was seen only once. J is TRBJ1-2 and V is TRBV3-1 (or the pseudogene TRBV3-2), with 9 bases that match TRBD1. Germline V lookup: CDR1 LGHDT, CDR2 YNNKEL (reference sequence). The CDR3 length is 14 residues. V lost 0 bases, J lost 5 bases, and 1 base stayed unmatched. CDR3 protein: CASSQEGQGYGYTF. The CDR3 nucleotides read TGTGCCAGCAGCCAAGAGGGACAGGGATATGGCTACACCTTC.

V gene TRBV10-3 combines with J gene TRBJ2-5; 10 nucleotides agree with TRBD2. Germline CDR1 ENHRY, CDR2 SYGVKD. CDR3 length: 14 amino acids. V was pared by 7 bases and J by 2 bases, with 4 bases of the junction left unmatched. The CDR3 DNA reads as TGTGCCATCATGGCTAGCGGGGGTCAAGAGACCCAGTACTTC. Protein product: CAIMASGGQETQYF.

The rearrangement joins TRBV5-1 to TRBJ2-3, with 12 positions matching TRBD2. Germline CDR1 reads SGHRS; CDR2 reads YFSETQ. After removal of 2 bases from V and 3 bases from J, the junction contained 4 bases not matched to a gene. The CDR3 has 16 amino acids. Here the CDR3 reads CASSLLAGGGTDTQYF. The CDR3 DNA reads as TGCGCCAGCAGCTTACTAGCGGGGGGAGGTACAGATACGCAGTATTTT.

This sequence joins TRBV7-2 and TRBJ2-1; 9 nucleotides align to TRBD1. Germline V gene sequence: CDR1 SGHTA, CDR2 FQGNSA. This CDR3 has 14 residues. The ends lost 4 bases at V and 7 bases at J; junction bases unmatched: 5. CDR3 sequence (DNA): TGTGCCAGCAGCTCGGGACAGGGTGGGAATGAGCAGTTCTTC. It codes for CASSSGQGGNEQFF.

V and J are TRBV7-6 and TRBJ1-1, with D unclear. Trimming left V 1 base short and J 1 base short, with 4 bases between. CDR1 is SGHVS, CDR2 FNYEAQ, per germline. The CDR3 loop spans 13 amino acids. CDR3 DNA sequence: TGTGCCAGCAGCTTAGTCGGGAACACTGAAGCTTTCTTT. Translating gives CASSLVGNTEAFF.

The CDR3 nucleotides are TGTGCCAGCAGTTACAGCGGGGGGGGCACAGATACGCAGTATTTT. This sequence encodes CASSYSGGGTDTQYF. J is TRBJ2-3 and V is TRBV3-1 (or the pseudogene TRBV3-2), with 10 bases fitting TRBD2. The V gene end was trimmed by 6 bases and the J gene end by 1 base; junction bases not matched to a gene: 4. Germline V gives CDR1 LGHDT, CDR2 YNNKEL (reference sequence). This CDR3 region has 15 residues.